A selection of T cell receptor beta chains follows, all from one sample in a study of shared T cell receptors in the human thymus. Using immunoSEQ multiplex PCR, the repertoire was profiled, and TCRdb retains in-frame clones only, with some absent. Of 630,000 or so clones listed, about 89% are singletons. The sample also formed part of further work on human thymus T cells.

Input material: thymocytes. Receptors were obtained from a boy under three years old with a congenital heart defect. Both conserved end residues are part of each CDR3. The D gene is left open where the match is weak. Size is omitted from some rows. Given values are once, few, many or a class for expanded clones.

d_call,clone_size,v_call,j_call,cdr3_aa,cdr3_nt
TRBD1,.,TRBV5-1,TRBJ2-1,CASSAPQGLSSYNEQFF,TGCGCCAGCAGCGCCCCACAGGGGCTTAGCTCCTACAATGAGCAGTTCTTC
TRBD2,.,TRBV28,TRBJ2-7,CASSRRLAGGVYEQYF,TGTGCCAGCAGTCGACGACTAGCGGGAGGGGTATACGAGCAGTACTTC
.,.,TRBV15,TRBJ2-1,CATSRARGIDNEQFF,TGTGCCACCAGCAGAGCACGAGGGATCGACAATGAGCAGTTCTTC
TRBD1,.,TRBV15,TRBJ1-2,CATSRDETGKGYTF,TGTGCCACCAGCAGAGATGAGACAGGGAAAGGCTACACCTTC
.,.,TRBV30,TRBJ2-3,CAWSEARLEDTDTQYF,TGTGCCTGGAGCGAAGCGCGACTAGAAGACACAGATACGCAGTATTTT
TRBD1,.,TRBV4-3,TRBJ1-6,CASSQETQTGRDSPLHF,TGCGCCAGCAGCCAAGAAACCCAGACAGGGCGGGACTCACCCCTCCACTTT
TRBD2,.,TRBV28,TRBJ2-4,CASSFGTSDKNIQYF,TGTGCCAGCAGTTTCGGGACTAGCGACAAAAACATTCAGTACTTC
.,.,TRBV29-1,TRBJ1-2,CSVTADWQYGYTF,TGCAGCGTCACCGCGGACTGGCAATATGGCTACACCTTC
.,.,TRBV7-2,TRBJ2-2,CASSFSNPSGELFF,TGTGCCAGCAGCTTTTCTAATCCCTCTGGGGAGCTGTTTTTT
TRBD2,.,TRBV19,TRBJ2-7,CASSTRLASGIPYEQYF,TGTGCCAGTAGTACTCGACTGGCTAGCGGGATTCCCTACGAGCAGTACTTC
.,.,TRBV27,TRBJ1-2,CASSADRLLYGYTF,TGTGCCAGCAGTGCCGACAGGTTACTCTATGGCTACACCTTC
.,few,TRBV4-3,TRBJ1-1,CASSRDTLHGNTEAFF,TGCGCCAGCAGCCGAGACACCCTCCACGGGAACACTGAAGCTTTCTTT
TRBD1,.,TRBV29-1,TRBJ1-1,CSTGTQGTEAFF,TGCAGCACCGGGACACAGGGGACTGAAGCTTTCTTT
.,.,TRBV2,TRBJ2-1,CASSVITVKFF,TGTGCCAGCAGTGTTATTACAGTAAAGTTCTTC
.,once,TRBV7-3,TRBJ2-2,CASSSDTSPGELFF,TGTGCCAGCAGCTCAGACACTAGCCCCGGGGAGCTGTTTTTT
TRBD2,.,TRBV27,TRBJ2-5,CASSTTSGGQETQYF,TGTGCCAGCAGTACCACTAGCGGGGGGCAAGAGACCCAGTACTTC
TRBD2,.,TRBV29-1,TRBJ2-7,CSVKRTSGRWYEQYF,TGCAGCGTTAAACGGACTAGCGGGAGGTGGTACGAGCAGTACTTC
TRBD2,.,TRBV6-4,TRBJ2-5,CASSVTSGPQETQYF,TGTGCCAGCAGTGTGACTAGCGGGCCACAAGAGACCCAGTACTTC
.,.,TRBV11-2,TRBJ2-1,CASSFEGLSYNEQFF,TGTGCCAGCAGCTTCGAGGGCCTCTCCTACAATGAGCAGTTCTTC
.,.,TRBV7-9,TRBJ2-5,CASSAGQQTLQETQYF,TGTGCCAGCAGCGCCGGACAACAGACACTCCAAGAGACCCAGTACTTC
TRBD2,once,TRBV15,TRBJ2-2,CATSKRYRSSGRGTGELFF,TGTGCCACCAGTAAGAGATACCGAAGTAGCGGGAGGGGCACCGGGGAGCTGTTTTTT
.,.,TRBV28,TRBJ1-5,CASSLEERLKKVRNQPQHF,TGTGCCAGCAGTTTGGAGGAAAGGTTAAAAAAAGTGCGCAATCAGCCCCAGCATTTT
.,.,TRBV4-1,TRBJ1-1,CASSQSSGGNTEAFF,TGCGCCAGCAGCCAATCTTCTGGCGGGAACACTGAAGCTTTCTTT
.,.,TRBV30,TRBJ1-1,CAWILRGAEFKTEAFF,TGTGCCTGGATCCTACGAGGAGCGGAATTCAAAACTGAAGCTTTCTTT
.,.,TRBV28,TRBJ2-7,CASSLLAVSTYEQYF,TGTGCCAGCAGTCTCTTAGCGGTTTCCACCTACGAGCAGTACTTC
TRBD2,few,TRBV19,TRBJ2-1,CASSISPFTGEGYNEQFF,TGTGCCAGTAGTATCAGTCCCTTTACGGGGGAGGGATACAATGAGCAGTTCTTC
TRBD1,.,TRBV19,TRBJ1-5,CASSIGPTGDPSSYSNQPQHF,TGTGCCAGTAGTATAGGCCCCACAGGGGACCCCTCCAGCTATAGCAATCAGCCCCAGCATTTT
TRBD1,once,TRBV7-3,TRBJ2-3,CASSAWRDREKYF,TGTGCCAGCAGCGCCTGGAGGGACAGGGAAAAGTATTTT
.,.,TRBV28,TRBJ1-6,CASSLKENSPLHF,TGTGCCAGCAGTTTAAAGGAGAATTCACCCCTCCACTTT
.,.,TRBV11-2,TRBJ2-7,CASSHGHRRLEQYF,TGTGCCAGCAGCCATGGACACAGACGTCTCGAGCAGTACTTC
TRBD2,.,TRBV5-6,TRBJ2-7,CASSRGGDTAYEQYF,TGTGCCAGCAGCCGGGGGGGGGACACCGCCTACGAGCAGTACTTC
.,.,TRBV28,TRBJ1-5,CASSSRGGNQPQHF,TGTGCCAGCAGTTCACGGGGAGGCAATCAGCCCCAGCATTTT
.,once,TRBV18,TRBJ2-7,CASSPTGLGQYF,TGTGCCAGCTCACCTACAGGGCTAGGGCAGTACTTC